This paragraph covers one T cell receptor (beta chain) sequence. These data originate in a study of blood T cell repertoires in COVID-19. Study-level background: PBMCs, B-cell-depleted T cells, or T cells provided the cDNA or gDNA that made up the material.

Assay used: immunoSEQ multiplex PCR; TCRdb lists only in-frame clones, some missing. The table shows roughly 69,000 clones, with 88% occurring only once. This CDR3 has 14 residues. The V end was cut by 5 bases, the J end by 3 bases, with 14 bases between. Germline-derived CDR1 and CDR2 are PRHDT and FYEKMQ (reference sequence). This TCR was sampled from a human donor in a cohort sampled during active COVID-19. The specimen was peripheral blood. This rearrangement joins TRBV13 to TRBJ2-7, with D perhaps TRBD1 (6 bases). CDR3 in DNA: TGTGCCAGCAGCAACCGGGACACAAGCTACGAGCAGTACTTC. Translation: CASSNRDTSYEQYF. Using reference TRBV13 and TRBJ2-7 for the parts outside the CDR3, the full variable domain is AAGVIQSPRHLIKEKRETATLKCYPIPRHDTVYWYQQGPGQDPQFLISFYEKMQSDKGSIPDRFSAQQFSDYHSELNMSSLELGDSALYFCASSNRDTSYEQYFGPGTRLTVT.